The clone carrying this T cell receptor beta chain was detected only once. Its antigen is currently unknown. This record comes from a study of early T cells in non-severe SARS-CoV-2 infection. Overall study findings and caveats: There was a bias toward anti-spike CD8 responses in VDJdb matching, which missed private and CD4 specificities.

TCRdb used MiXCR to reprocess the 5' RACE reads, holding one entry per CDR3 protein. This table holds over 90,000 distinct CDR3 sequences, approximately 14% found once. V lost 1 base, J lost 8 bases, and 9 bases lay in between. This CDR3 has 13 residues. Per germline, CDR1 SSHAT and CDR2 FNYEAQ (reference sequence). Sequencing was done on a sample of whole blood. This rearrangement joins TRBV7-7 to TRBJ2-1; tentatively, D is TRBD2 (5 bases). The TCR comes from an adult who was a healthcare worker with PCR-confirmed SARS-CoV-2 infection or an uninfected control (not recorded which). CDR3 DNA sequence: TGTGCCAGCAGCTTAGAGCCTAGCCATGAGCAGTTCTTC. Translation: CASSLEPSHEQFF.